The T cell receptor beta chain described here comes from a study of blood T cells in healthy people across ages. At the level of the study: In model experiments, template switching was able to capture about one barcoded beta molecule for every two T cells that were present.

V was trimmed by 2 bases and J by 4 bases, leaving 12 bases between them. Per the germline V gene, CDR1 is SQVTM and CDR2 is ANQGSEA. The CDR3 has 13 residues. As to this clonotype: What it binds is not known.

With a J-beta primer mix and a sample-barcoded 5' primer, a second PCR ran roughly 6 to 11 cycles. From the 5' RACE reads, TCRdb called clonotypes with MiXCR, one entry per CDR3 protein. The sample includes under 1,100,000 distinct CDR3 sequences, roughly a quarter of them seen just once. General study findings and limits: No one knew whether donors had CMV, which possibly confounded expanded clonotype changes. PBMCs were not sorted, which prevented a conclusive comparison of naive versus antigen-experienced cells.

The data were also submitted as part of a second study, on T cells of mothers and their children.

This TCR was sampled from a girl aged 2-9 years in good health. Sequencing was carried out using blood. This sequence joins TRBV29-1 and TRBJ2-7; D perhaps matches TRBD2 (6 bases). In DNA form, the CDR3 reads TGCAGCGTTGAATCCCCGGGGGATTACGAGCAGTACTTC. Its translation: CSVESPGDYEQYF.